The present entry profiles one T cell receptor beta chain with its context. This entry comes from a study of T cells expressing NK-cell markers. TCRdb re-called the 5' RACE reads; one entry per CDR3 protein, DNA not given. The sample holds over 350,000 distinct CDR3 sequences. The CDR3 runs 16 residues. CDR1 is MNHNS, CDR2 SASEGT, per germline. The clonotype was recovered from a woman between 50 and 59 years old in good health. The rearrangement uses TRBV6-1 and TRBJ2-3. The sequenced sample consisted of blood T cells: a sorted CD56 or NKG2C T cell subset, CD4+ or CD8+ T cells, or bulk PBMC T cells (not recorded which). This chain's CDR3 is CASSESGYIATDTQYF.